This section outlines one TCR beta chain sequence together with its context. Its antigen remains unknown. TCRdb keeps only in-frame clones here, not all; method: immunoSEQ multiplex PCR. The table lists 110,000 or so clones, around 86% of them singletons, with about 3% in the top ten. Germline CDR1 reads MNHEY; CDR2 reads SVGEGT. V gave up 1 base and J gave up 5 bases, with 11 bases separating them. This CDR3 has 15 amino acids. These data come from a study of T cell responses to AZD1222 COVID-19 vaccine. The study, taken as a whole, reports: Only a handful of individuals given AZD1222 were seropositive at baseline.

The TCR was taken from an adult who received the AZD1222 COVID-19 vaccine. The sequencing here drew on peripheral blood, taken 28 days after the second AZD1222 dose. V gene TRBV6-2 or TRBV6-3 combines with J gene TRBJ2-2; perhaps TRBD2 as D (5 bases). CDR3 bases: TGTGCCAGCAGTTACTTATATTCGGGGACCGGGGAGCTGTTTTTT. Translating it yields CASSYLYSGTGELFF.